A selection of T cell receptor beta chains follows, all from one sample in a study of human T cells and chemical hapten exposure. TCRdb processed the 5' RACE reads anew with MiXCR; each CDR3 protein has one entry. The data contain under 150,000 distinct CDR3 sequences, around 20% of them seen just once; the ten biggest clones take up approximately 3%. These receptors all stem from a human donor in good health. Both conserved end residues are part of each CDR3. Each record gives: D gene, V gene, clone size, J gene, CDR3 protein, CDR3 DNA. A D gene is named only where the DNA matches it firmly. Some rows have no size entry. The others give once, few or many, or a class for an expanded clone.

TRBD2,TRBV6-1,few,TRBJ2-7,CASSEHGGGLAGGSTAWEEQYF,TGTGCCAGCAGTGAACACGGGGGGGGACTAGCGGGAGGCTCTACGGCTTGGGAGGAGCAGTACTTC
-,TRBV28,-,TRBJ1-5,CASSLLPRGAQEPQHF,TGTGCCAGCAGTTTGCTCCCGCGTGGGGCGCAGGAGCCCCAGCATTTT
-,TRBV13,-,TRBJ1-1,CASSSVGGGGTEAFF,TGTGCCAGCAGCTCCGTGGGCGGGGGAGGAACTGAAGCTTTCTTT
TRBD2,TRBV6-5,-,TRBJ2-1,CASSVAGGSHEQFF,TGTGCCAGCAGCGTAGCGGGAGGTTCCCATGAGCAGTTCTTC
-,TRBV28,-,TRBJ1-1,CASSLRIPNTEAFF,TGTGCCAGCAGTTTAAGAATCCCGAACACTGAAGCTTTCTTT
-,TRBV6-2/TRBV6-3,few,TRBJ2-5,CASSYRGPPETQYF,TGTGCCAGCAGTTACCGAGGCCCCCCGGAGACCCAGTACTTC
-,TRBV3-1,-,TRBJ1-2,CASSLLADFYRDYGYTF,TGTGCCAGCAGCCTACTAGCCGATTTTTACAGGGACTATGGCTACACCTTC
-,TRBV6-5,-,TRBJ2-3,CASSLSRGVNTDTQYF,TGTGCCAGCAGTCTCAGCAGGGGAGTAAATACAGATACGCAGTATTTT
-,TRBV2,few,TRBJ2-5,CASTPTEAWKTQYF,TGTGCCAGCACTCCGACTGAGGCTTGGAAGACCCAGTACTTC
-,TRBV21-1,-,TRBJ2-7,CASSCRGHYGQYF,TGTGCCAGCAGCTGCAGGGGGCACTACGGGCAGTACTTC
-,TRBV11-2,-,TRBJ1-6,CASSSTLIGGSPLHF,TGTGCCAGCAGCTCAACTTTGATTGGGGGTTCACCCCTCCACTTT
-,TRBV5-5,-,TRBJ2-5,CASSLVPQETQYF,TGTGCCAGCAGCTTGGTCCCCCAAGAGACCCAGTACTTC
TRBD1,TRBV28,-,TRBJ1-2,CASSLNRGDGYTF,TGTGCCAGCAGTTTGAACAGGGGGGATGGCTACACCTTC
-,TRBV2,few,TRBJ2-5,CATQRSQYF,TGTGCCACCCAGAGGTCCCAGTACTTC
TRBD1,TRBV28,-,TRBJ1-4,CASSLGTGGSEKLFF,TGTGCCAGCAGTTTAGGGACAGGGGGCAGTGAAAAACTGTTTTTT
-,TRBV5-5,-,TRBJ2-1,CASTTSLGSCNEQFF,TGTGCCAGCACCACCTCGCTGGGGTCCTGCAATGAGCAGTTCTTC
-,TRBV20-1,few,TRBJ1-5,CSASPGHSNQPQHF,TGCAGTGCTTCCCCAGGCCATAGCAATCAGCCCCAGCATTTT
-,TRBV15,-,TRBJ2-1,CATSRVRASSYNEQFF,TGTGCCACCAGCAGAGTACGGGCAAGCTCCTACAATGAGCAGTTCTTC
TRBD2,TRBV4-2,-,TRBJ2-1,CASSQGLAGLYNEQFF,TGTGCCAGCAGCCAAGGACTAGCGGGGTTATACAATGAGCAGTTCTTC
-,TRBV27,few,TRBJ2-5,CASSPLDAGNRYF,TGTGCCAGCAGTCCGCTGGATGCAGGGAATCGGTACTTC
-,TRBV6-2/TRBV6-3,-,TRBJ2-7,CASSYSPSSTRDSVFEEQYF,TGTGCCAGCAGTTACTCCCCATCATCTACGAGGGACTCGGTCTTTGAAGAGCAGTACTTC
-,TRBV5-1,few,TRBJ1-1,CASSLNSRELLPNTEAFF,TGCGCCAGCAGCTTGAATTCCAGGGAATTATTACCGAACACTGAAGCTTTCTTT
-,TRBV30,few,TRBJ2-1,CAWRISGRANEQFF,TGTGCCTGGAGAATAAGCGGGCGGGCCAATGAGCAGTTCTTC
-,TRBV30,-,TRBJ1-4,CAWSGDGNEKLFF,TGTGCCTGGAGCGGGGACGGTAATGAAAAACTGTTTTTT
-,TRBV27,few,TRBJ1-1,CASSPSQMNTEAFF,TGTGCCAGCAGTCCCTCCCAGATGAACACTGAAGCTTTCTTT
TRBD1,TRBV5-1,-,TRBJ1-1,CASSPGGTVNTEAFF,TGCGCCAGCAGCCCAGGAGGGACAGTGAACACTGAAGCTTTCTTT
TRBD2,TRBV11-3,many,TRBJ2-5,CASSARTSGQETQYF,TGTGCCAGCAGCGCCAGGACTAGCGGGCAAGAGACCCAGTACTTC
TRBD2,TRBV6-6,few,TRBJ2-4,CASRKVGGINIQYF,TGTGCCAGCAGAAAAGTCGGGGGGATCAACATTCAGTACTTC
-,TRBV20-1,few,TRBJ1-1,CSARGVGNTEAFF,TGCAGTGCTCGGGGGGTTGGGAACACTGAAGCTTTCTTT
-,TRBV28,few,TRBJ1-5,CASRTDRPNQPQHF,TGTGCCAGCAGAACCGACAGGCCCAATCAGCCCCAGCATTTT
TRBD2,TRBV28,few,TRBJ2-7,CASSLPTSGRAYEQYF,TGTGCCAGCAGTTTGCCTACTAGCGGGAGGGCCTACGAGCAGTACTTC
-,TRBV7-6,-,TRBJ2-1,CASSLELVDNEQFF,TGTGCCAGCAGCTTAGAATTAGTTGACAATGAGCAGTTCTTC
-,TRBV4-1,-,TRBJ1-5,CASSQEGLNQPQHF,TGCGCCAGCAGCCAAGAAGGGCTCAATCAGCCCCAGCATTTT